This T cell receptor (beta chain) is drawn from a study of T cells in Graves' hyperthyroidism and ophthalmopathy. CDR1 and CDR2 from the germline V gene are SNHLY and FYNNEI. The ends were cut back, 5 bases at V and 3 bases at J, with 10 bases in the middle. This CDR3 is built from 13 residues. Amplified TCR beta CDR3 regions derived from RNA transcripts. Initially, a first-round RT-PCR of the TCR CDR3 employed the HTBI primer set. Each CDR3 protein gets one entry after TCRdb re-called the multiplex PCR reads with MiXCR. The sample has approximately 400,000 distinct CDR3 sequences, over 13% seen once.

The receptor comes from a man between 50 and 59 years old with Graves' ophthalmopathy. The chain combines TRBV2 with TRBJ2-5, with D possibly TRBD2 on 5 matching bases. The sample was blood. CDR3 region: CASSQTREETQYF. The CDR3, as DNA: TGTGCCAGCAGTCAAACTAGAGAAGAGACCCAGTACTTC.